These T cell receptor beta chains were read from a single sample in a study of shared clonotypes between healthy human individuals. Using immunoSEQ multiplex PCR, the repertoire was profiled, and TCRdb retains in-frame clones only, with some absent. The table shows about 2.1 million clones, with around 93% occurring only once. Sequenced: naive CD8+ T cells from PBMCs. These receptors were obtained from a young man in good health. Some clones in this sample may be carry-over from other donors' samples. The CDR3 runs from the conserved cysteine through the conserved F or W. The D gene is left open where the match is weak. Not every row has a clone size; where given, it reads once, few, many or a size class.

TRBJ2-1,NA,TRBV7-2,NA,TGTGCCAGCAGCTTCCCCCGCGGGTTAGGTAGCTCCTACAATGAGCAGTTCTTC,CASSFPRGLGSSYNEQFF
TRBJ1-1,NA,TRBV14,few,TGTGCCAGCAGCCAACTGGGCACTGAAGCTTTCTTT,CASSQLGTEAFF
TRBJ2-3,NA,TRBV28,NA,TGTGCCGCCGGAGACAGATCTTTACCAGATACGCAGTATTTT,CAAGDRSLPDTQYF
TRBJ2-3,NA,TRBV7-3,NA,TGTGCCAGCAGCTTAACACGAACTCACATCCACACAGATACGCAGTATTTT,CASSLTRTHIHTDTQYF
TRBJ1-1,NA,TRBV19,NA,TGTGCCAGTAGTCCCCGAGGCAGGCGAGCTTTCTTT,CASSPRGRRAFF
TRBJ2-1,NA,TRBV28,NA,TGTGCCAGCAGTCTCACAGGTACCTACAATGAGCAGTTCTTC,CASSLTGTYNEQFF
TRBJ1-5,NA,TRBV28,NA,TGTGCCAGCAGTCTCTCCCCGGTAATTCTGGCAACTCAGCCCCAGCATTTT,CASSLSPVILATQPQHF
TRBJ1-1,NA,TRBV27,NA,TGTGCCAGCAGGGTAATACAGAGCAACACTGAAGCTTTCTTT,CASRVIQSNTEAFF
TRBJ2-7,TRBD1,TRBV27,NA,TGTGCCAGCGGGACTACCGTAGGACAGGGGACCTACGAGCAGTACTTC,CASGTTVGQGTYEQYF
TRBJ2-7,TRBD2,TRBV2,NA,TGTGCCAGCAGTGAATTCCCGGGACTAGCGGGCTCCTACGAGCAGTACTTC,CASSEFPGLAGSYEQYF
TRBJ2-4,TRBD1,TRBV2,NA,TGTGCCAGCAGCGCTTCCAGGGGGTACGACATTCAGTACTTC,CASSASRGYDIQYF
TRBJ1-1,NA,TRBV6-6,NA,TGTGCCAGCAGTTACTCCGCTACAACTAGAGGGGATTTGAATCCCTTT,CASSYSATTRGDLNPF
TRBJ2-3,NA,TRBV9,NA,TGTGCCAGCAGCGTAGCGACCACCCGCACCAAAGATACGCAGTATTTT,CASSVATTRTKDTQYF
TRBJ2-3,NA,TRBV29-1,NA,TGCAGCGTTGATAGCGAAACTAGCACAGATACGCAGTATTTT,CSVDSETSTDTQYF
TRBJ2-1,NA,TRBV2,NA,TGTGCCAGCAGGGAGGACAGACACCCCTACAATGAGCAGTTCTTC,CASREDRHPYNEQFF
TRBJ2-7,TRBD1,TRBV2,NA,TGTGCCAGCAGCGGACAGGGGACCTACGAGCAGTACTTC,CASSGQGTYEQYF
TRBJ2-1,TRBD2,TRBV6-4,NA,TGTGCCAGCAGTGACGGGACTAGCGCCGAAAATGAGCAGTTCTTC,CASSDGTSAENEQFF
TRBJ2-3,NA,TRBV4-3,NA,TGCGCCAGCAGCCAAGTCTCCGCAGATACGCAGTATTTT,CASSQVSADTQYF
TRBJ2-7,NA,TRBV7-8,once,TGTGCCAGCAGCTTAGGGTACGCCGCGGGCTACGAGCAGTACTTC,CASSLGYAAGYEQYF
TRBJ2-5,TRBD1,TRBV9,NA,TGTGCCAGCAGCGCAGGACAGGGTTCAGAGACCCAGTACTTC,CASSAGQGSETQYF
TRBJ2-2,NA,TRBV7-9,NA,TGTGCCAGCAGCCCGATGGCTTTCGCGAACACCGGGGAGCTGTTTTTT,CASSPMAFANTGELFF
TRBJ1-3,NA,TRBV6-1,NA,TGTGCCAGCAGTGATATCAGGGGCTCTGGAAACACCATATATTTT,CASSDIRGSGNTIYF
TRBJ1-2,TRBD1,TRBV5-4,few,TGTGCCAGCAGTTACAGACAGGGGAATTATGGCTACACCTTC,CASSYRQGNYGYTF
TRBJ1-1,NA,TRBV4-2,NA,TGTGCCAGCAGCCAAGATCGGGGCCGAACGACTGAAGCTTTCTTT,CASSQDRGRTTEAFF
TRBJ2-1,NA,TRBV19,NA,TGTGCCACCCGGAACGTTGTAGCCGGGGACAACAATGAGCAGTTCTTC,CATRNVVAGDNNEQFF
TRBJ1-1,NA,TRBV10-3,NA,TGTGCCATCAGCCTAGACTTAAACACTGAAGCTTTCTTT,CAISLDLNTEAFF
TRBJ2-3,TRBD2,TRBV4-2,NA,TGTGCCAGCAGCCAAGACGCGCACCTAGCGGGAGACTCAGATACGCAGTATTTT,CASSQDAHLAGDSDTQYF
TRBJ2-7,NA,TRBV2,NA,TGTGCCAGCTATGAGGTCGACTCGCGCTTTGGGGAGCAGTACTTC,CASYEVDSRFGEQYF